The 16 T cell receptor beta chains below all came from one sample that was sequenced in a study of beta chain features in type 1 diabetes. TCRB transcripts that were expressed got sequenced, as all of the isolated RNA had been reverse transcribed. This table comes from immunoSEQ multiplex PCR, and its TCRdb copy is limited to in-frame clones, with some not included. This sample carries about 180,000 clones, about 13% of them seen once, and the ten largest clones take 0.62%. Material: central memory CD4+ T cells from blood. The source of these receptors is a woman between 18 and 29 years old in good health.

V is TRBV28 and J is TRBJ1-5, with D unresolved. The CDR3 totals 16 residues. Germline CDR1 reads MDHEN; CDR2 reads SYDVKM. With 8 bases removed from V and 2 bases from J, the gap between germline ends came to 19 bases. The CDR3 region has the DNA TGTGCCAGCCACGACCTGAGGGCAGGCGGCAATCAGCCCCAGCATTTT. Translating it yields CASHDLRAGGNQPQHF.

The V call is TRBV28, the J call TRBJ2-7; TRBD1 aligns across 7 bases. The CDR3 sequence is 14 residues long. With 7 bases clipped from V and 2 bases from J, the junction kept 8 bases outside the gene matches. Germline-derived CDR1 and CDR2 are MDHEN and SYDVKM. CDR3 region: CASTQRGQAYEQYF. CDR3 coding DNA: TGTGCCAGCACACAAAGGGGGCAAGCCTACGAGCAGTACTTC.

The V gene is TRBV19, the J gene TRBJ2-1; the match to TRBD1 covers 11 bases. The germline V gene encodes CDR1 LNHDA and CDR2 SQIVND (reference sequence). J lost 6 bases, V lost 8 bases, and 6 bases had no gene match. The CDR3 runs 14 residues. CDR3: CASAGTGGFNEQFF. CDR3 bases: TGTGCCAGTGCCGGGACAGGGGGATTCAATGAGCAGTTCTTC.

This chain joins TRBV5-1 and TRBJ2-7, with a weak D call TRBD2 (5 bases). Germline values: CDR1 SGHRS, CDR2 YFSETQ. Trimming shortened V by 0 bases and J by 3 bases, and 13 bases separated the two germline ends. The CDR3 covers 15 residues. DNA of the CDR3: TGCGCCAGCAGCTTGGAGAGGGCAAGCGGCTACGAGCAGTACTTC. As protein: CASSLERASGYEQYF.

J is TRBJ2-3 and V is TRBV9; 7 bases fit TRBD1. Per the germline V gene, CDR1 is SGDLS and CDR2 is YYNGEE. V shed 2 bases and J 5 bases; nucleotides not matched to a gene: 8. CDR3 length: 15 amino acids. Written as DNA, the CDR3 is TGTGCCAGCAGCGTGACAGGGAAAGGGGGAGATACGCAGTATTTT. Its translation: CASSVTGKGGDTQYF.

This clone appeared a few times. V is TRBV25-1 and J is TRBJ2-1; weak D call: TRBD2 (6 bases). Germline CDR1 reads MGHDK; CDR2 reads SYGVNS. The germline V and J ends were trimmed by 5 bases and 8 bases, with 16 bases remaining between them. The CDR3 covers 14 residues. Here the CDR3 DNA reads TGTGCCAGCAGTAATGGAGGGATGGCCGATGAGCAGTTCTTC. This encodes CASSNGGMADEQFF. The full variable domain, completed using reference TRBV25-1 and TRBJ2-1, is EADIYQTPRYLVIGTGKKITLECSQTMGHDKMYWYQQDPGMELHLIHYSYGVNSTEKGDLSSESTVSRIRTEHFPLTLESARPSHTSQYLCASSNGGMADEQFFGPGTRLTVL.

This clone has only a few counts. This chain links TRBV6-1 with TRBJ2-7; 8 bases fit TRBD1. Trimming cost V 7 bases and J 6 bases; bases outside gene matches: 8. Germline V gene data show CDR1 as MNHNS and CDR2 as SASEGT. The CDR3 consists of 13 residues. As DNA, the CDR3 is TGTGCCAGCAAGGACAGGGATCGCCGCGAGCAGTACTTC. Protein sequence: CASKDRDRREQYF.

This clone was picked up a small number of times. The chain employs TRBV6-1 and TRBJ2-2; 9 bases align to TRBD1. Losses at the gene ends were 5 bases for V and 5 bases for J; bases not matched to a gene: 6. The CDR3 sequence is 15 residues long. Germline V gene data show CDR1 as MNHNS and CDR2 as SASEGT. The CDR3 coding sequence is TGTGCCAGCAGTCAACAGGGGGCTCGGACCGGGGAGCTGTTTTTT. This codes for CASSQQGARTGELFF.

This clone has more than one count but fewer than ten. The V gene is TRBV19, the J gene TRBJ2-7, with a possible D match to TRBD2 (5 bases). From germline, CDR1 is LNHDA and CDR2 SQIVND (reference sequence). Trimming took off 5 bases at V and 1 base at J, with 15 bases between the two ends. The CDR3 loop spans 15 amino acids. The CDR3 bases are TGTGCCAGTAGTCCCGGAGGCACCTTATCCTACGAGCAGTACTTC. It yields the protein CASSPGGTLSYEQYF.

This chain links TRBV29-1 with TRBJ2-3, with D perhaps matching TRBD2 (5 bases). There are 14 residues in the CDR3. Germline loops: CDR1 SQVTM, CDR2 ANQGSEA. Trimming took off 2 bases at V and 7 bases at J, with 16 bases between the two ends. In nucleotides, the CDR3 is TGCAGCGTTGAAAAGGAGGTTCGGCGACATACGCAGTATTTT. This sequence encodes CSVEKEVRRHTQYF.

The rearrangement links TRBV28 to TRBJ2-7; TRBD2 agrees at 9 bases. Germline V gives CDR1 MDHEN, CDR2 SYDVKM. The J segment lost 4 bases and the V segment lost 3 bases, leaving 4 bases of the junction unmatched. The CDR3 is 14 residues long. The CDR3 is CASSLSLAGYEQYF. CDR3 nucleotides: TGTGCCAGCAGTTTGTCCCTAGCGGGATACGAGCAGTACTTC.

This clone has only a few counts. This rearrangement joins TRBV27 to TRBJ2-7, with D possibly matching TRBD2 (6 bases). Germline V gene sequence: CDR1 MNHEY, CDR2 SMNVEV (reference sequence). CDR3 length equals 13 residues. V was clipped by 2 bases and J by 2 bases, with 7 bases between them. The CDR3 region is CASSLAGPYEQYF. The CDR3, as DNA: TGTGCCAGCAGTTTAGCGGGGCCCTACGAGCAGTACTTC.

This clone showed up just a few times. V is TRBV4-1 and J is TRBJ2-7, with no clear D. The CDR3 has 17 amino acids. Trimming pared 0 bases from V and 2 bases from J, leaving 17 bases between. Germline V gene sequence: CDR1 MGHRA, CDR2 YSYEKL. CDR3 nucleotide sequence: TGCGCCAGCAGCCAAGATGTATTACAGAGCCATACCTACGAGCAGTACTTC. This translates into CASSQDVLQSHTYEQYF.

This clone has a handful of counts. This chain connects TRBV7-2 to TRBJ2-7, with 12 bases fitting TRBD2. This CDR3 has 15 amino acids. Germline V lookup: CDR1 SGHTA, CDR2 FQGNSA. V gave up 1 base and J gave up 2 bases; unmatched junction bases: 0. This chain's CDR3 is CASSLGTSGTYEQYF. DNA for the CDR3: TGTGCCAGCAGCTTAGGGACTAGCGGGACCTACGAGCAGTACTTC.

This clone was counted between two and nine times. The chain combines TRBV7-9 with TRBJ2-7; 9 bases match TRBD1. V shed 5 bases, J shed 2 bases, and the junction held 13 bases outside the gene matches. The CDR3 extends over 17 amino acids. Germline values: CDR1 SEHNR, CDR2 FQNEAQ (reference sequence). CDR3 DNA: TGTGCCAGCAGCCGATTCGTTGGGACAGGGATGCCCTACGAGCAGTACTTC. It specifies CASSRFVGTGMPYEQYF. Using reference TRBV7-9 and TRBJ2-7 for the parts outside the CDR3, the full variable domain is DTGVSQNPRHKITKRGQNVTFRCDPISEHNRLYWYRQTLGQGPEFLTYFQNEAQLEKSRLLSDRFSAERPKGSFSTLEIQRTEQGDSAMYLCASSRFVGTGMPYEQYFGPGTRLTVT.

This clone was seen a few times. The rearrangement joins TRBV11-1 to TRBJ1-2, with 9 bases aligning to TRBD1. The CDR3 runs 16 residues. CDR1 and CDR2 from the germline V gene are SGHAT and FQDESV (reference sequence). V shed 5 bases, J shed 7 bases, and the junction held 14 bases outside the gene matches. Here the CDR3 DNA reads TGTGCCAGCAGCGACCTAGCCCGGGACAGGGCTTCTGGCTACACCTTC. Its translation is CASSDLARDRASGYTF.